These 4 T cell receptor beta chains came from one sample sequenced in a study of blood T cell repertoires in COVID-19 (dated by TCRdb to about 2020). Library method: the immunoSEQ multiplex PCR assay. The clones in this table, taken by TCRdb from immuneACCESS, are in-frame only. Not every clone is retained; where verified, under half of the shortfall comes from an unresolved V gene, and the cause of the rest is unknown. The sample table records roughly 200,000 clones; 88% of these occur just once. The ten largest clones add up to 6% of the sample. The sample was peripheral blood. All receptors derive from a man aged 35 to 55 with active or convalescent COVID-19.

The CDR3 protein is CASSVGGPPLHF. The CDR3 nucleotides read TGTGCCAGCAGCGTAGGGGGCCCACCCCTCCACTTT. The chain carries TRBV9 and TRBJ1-6; D is perhaps TRBD1 (5 bases). Trimming took off 0 bases at V and 11 bases at J, with 6 bases between the two ends. CDR1 SGDLS and CDR2 YYNGEE come from the germline V gene. The CDR3 consists of 12 residues.

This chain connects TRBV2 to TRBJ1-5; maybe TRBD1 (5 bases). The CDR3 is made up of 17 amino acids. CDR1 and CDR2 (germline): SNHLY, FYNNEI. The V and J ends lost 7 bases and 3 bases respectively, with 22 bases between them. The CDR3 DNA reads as TGTGCCAGCACTCCCGGCCGAAGGGAAGGGGACAATCAGCCCCAGCATTTT. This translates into CASTPGRREGDNQPQHF. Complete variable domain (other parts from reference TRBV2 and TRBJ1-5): EPEVTQTPSHQVTQMGQEVILRCVPISNHLYFYWYRQILGQKVEFLVSFYNNEISEKSEIFDDQFSVERPDGSNFTLKIRSTKLEDSAMYFCASTPGRREGDNQPQHFGDGTRLSIL.

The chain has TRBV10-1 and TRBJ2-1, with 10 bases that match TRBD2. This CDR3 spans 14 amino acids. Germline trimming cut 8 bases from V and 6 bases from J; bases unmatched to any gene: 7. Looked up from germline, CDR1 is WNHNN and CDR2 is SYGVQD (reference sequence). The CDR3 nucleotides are TGCGCCAGCTCCCCTAGCGGGAGATTCAATGAGCAGTTCTTC. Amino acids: CASSPSGRFNEQFF.

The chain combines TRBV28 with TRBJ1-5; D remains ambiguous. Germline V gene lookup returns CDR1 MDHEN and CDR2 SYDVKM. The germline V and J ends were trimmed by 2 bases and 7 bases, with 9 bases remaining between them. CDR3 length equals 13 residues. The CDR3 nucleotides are TGTGCCAGCAGTTTAGTACGGGGACAGCCCCAGCATTTT. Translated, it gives CASSLVRGQPQHF.